Shown below are 18 T cell receptor beta chains from a single sample sequenced in a study of T cell responses to AZD1222 COVID-19 vaccine. Clones were read by immunoSEQ multiplex PCR, and TCRdb kept only the in-frame ones, dropping some. The sample yields around 110,000 clones, just over 85% seen once. This specimen was peripheral blood, taken on day 0 of AZD1222 vaccination. The receptor source for this set is an adult in good health.

The chain recombines TRBV5-1 with TRBJ1-5; 8 bases align to TRBD1. V lost 3 bases to trimming and J lost 7 bases; unmatched junction nucleotides: 6. CDR3 length: 14 amino acids. In germline, CDR1 is SGHRS, CDR2 YFSETQ. CDR3 in amino acids: CASSYRDRSQPQHF. CDR3 in DNA: TGCGCCAGCAGCTACCGGGACAGGTCACAGCCCCAGCATTTT.

The chain recombines TRBV2 with TRBJ1-1; TRBD1 matches 9 bases. V lost 6 bases, J lost 8 bases, and 7 bases stayed unmatched. Per germline, CDR1 SNHLY and CDR2 FYNNEI. The CDR3 covers 13 residues. The chain's CDR3 is CASRGQGKTEAFF. As DNA, the CDR3 is TGTGCCAGCAGGGGACAGGGTAAGACCGAAGCTTTCTTT. Supplemented by reference TRBV2 and TRBJ1-1, the full variable domain reads EPEVTQTPSHQVTQMGQEVILRCVPISNHLYFYWYRQILGQKVEFLVSFYNNEISEKSEIFDDQFSVERPDGSNFTLKIRSTKLEDSAMYFCASRGQGKTEAFFGQGTRLTVV.

The V and J genes are TRBV5-8 and TRBJ2-1; D perhaps matches TRBD2 (5 bases). The germline CDR1 and CDR2 sequences are SGHTS and YDEGEE. The CDR3 has 10 residues. Trimming left V 8 bases short and J 6 bases short, with 6 bases between. Here the CDR3 reads CARGGNEQFF. The CDR3, as DNA: TGTGCCAGAGGAGGCAATGAGCAGTTCTTC. The whole variable domain, remainder taken from reference TRBV5-8 and TRBJ2-1, is EAGVTQSPTHLIKTRGQQATLRCSPISGHTSVYWYQQALGLGLQFLLWYDEGEERNRGNFPPRFSGRQFPNYSSELNVNALELEDSALYLCARGGNEQFFGPGTRLTVL.

This chain uses TRBV10-3 with TRBJ1-2, with a weak D call TRBD1 (6 bases). Between the trimmed V and J ends, which lost 3 bases and 6 bases, there was a span of 17 bases. Looked up from germline, CDR1 is ENHRY and CDR2 is SYGVKD. The CDR3 length is 15 residues. In DNA form, the CDR3 reads TGTGCCATCAGTGACCATACGGCAGGGGTCAATGGCTACACCTTC. As protein: CAISDHTAGVNGYTF.

V is TRBV6-5 and J is TRBJ2-4; 9 bases are shared with TRBD2. V lost 0 bases, J lost 8 bases, and 8 bases stayed unmatched. Germline assignment: CDR1 MNHEY and CDR2 SVGAGI. The CDR3 is made up of 16 amino acids. The CDR3 coding sequence is TGTGCCAGCAGTTACTCGTTCGCGGGGGGGCCTCACATTCAGTACTTC. Translating it yields CASSYSFAGGPHIQYF.

The chain joins TRBV20-1 to TRBJ1-1, with D perhaps TRBD1 (6 bases). The CDR3 contains 11 residues. Germline V gives CDR1 DFQATT, CDR2 SNEGSKA (reference sequence). CDR3 nucleotides: TGCAGGGGGTTAGGGGGCACTGAAGCTTTCTTT. Protein sequence: CRGLGGTEAFF.

This clone was seen just once. The CDR3: CASIHPVPGTGGYNEQFF. The CDR3 DNA sequence: TGTGCCAGCATCCACCCTGTACCCGGGACAGGGGGATACAATGAGCAGTTCTTC. The chain recombines TRBV9 with TRBJ2-1, with 11 positions matching TRBD1. The CDR3 is 18 residues long. V lost 6 bases to trimming and J lost 4 bases; unmatched junction nucleotides: 15. The germline V gene has CDR1 SGDLS and CDR2 YYNGEE.

About this clone: The same CDR3 is also encoded by other DNA sequences in this sample. The genes are TRBV30 and TRBJ2-2; 13 bases match TRBD2. CDR3 length equals 16 residues. J was trimmed by 2 bases and V by 1 base; bases with no gene match: 1. Germline V gives CDR1 GTSNPN, CDR2 SVGIG (reference sequence). CDR3 in amino acids: CAWSAGLAGNTGELFF. The CDR3, as DNA: TGTGCCTGGAGTGCGGGACTAGCGGGAAACACCGGGGAGCTGTTTTTT.

The chain has TRBV6-5 and TRBJ2-2, with 7 bases fitting TRBD1. J lost 2 bases, V lost 10 bases, and 4 bases had no gene match. The CDR3 has 13 residues. CDR1 is MNHEY, CDR2 SVGAGI, per germline. DNA for the CDR3: TGTGCCACACAGGGGCCAAACACCGGGGAGCTGTTTTTT. It translates to CATQGPNTGELFF.

The rearrangement joins TRBV21-1 to TRBJ1-2. TRBV21-1 is tagged as a pseudogene. This CDR3 comprises 16 residues. The CDR3 sequence is CASSKESFGRNYGYTF. The DNA of the CDR3 is TGTGCCAGCAGCAAAGAGTCGTTTGGGCGGAACTATGGCTACACCTTC.

This chain connects TRBV4-2 to TRBJ2-5; 12 positions agree with TRBD1. J gave up 4 bases and V 2 bases, and 8 bases lay outside the gene matches. Germline-derived CDR1 and CDR2 are LGHNA and YNFKEQ. CDR3 size: 17 residues. In nucleotides, the CDR3 is TGTGCCAGCAGCCAACCCCCGGGACAGGGGGCGGGAGAGACCCAGTACTTC. Amino acid sequence: CASSQPPGQGAGETQYF.

The sample holds a few counts of this clone. The V and J genes are TRBV28 and TRBJ2-6; D may be TRBD1 or TRBD2 (5 bases each). Deletions cut 7 bases from V and 4 bases from J, with 20 bases between. The CDR3 loop spans 17 amino acids. The germline V gene encodes CDR1 MDHEN and CDR2 SYDVKM. CDR3 nucleotide sequence: TGTGCCAGCAATCTCGGGATCCCCTGGGGGGGGGCCAACGTCCTGACTTTC. It yields the protein CASNLGIPWGGANVLTF.

The V gene is TRBV28, the J gene TRBJ2-7, with 8 bases fitting TRBD1. The length of the CDR3 is 15 residues. In germline, CDR1 is MDHEN, CDR2 SYDVKM. With V trimmed by 2 bases and J by 2 bases, 5 bases remained unmatched. The CDR3 region has the DNA TGTGCCAGCAGTTTAGTCACAGGGGGTACCTACGAGCAGTACTTC. Encoded protein: CASSLVTGGTYEQYF.

DNA of the CDR3: TGCGCCAGCCGAAATCCCGGCAGACGGACCTCCTACGAGCAGTACTTC. Protein product: CASRNPGRRTSYEQYF. The J gene is TRBJ2-7, the V gene TRBV5-1; no reliable D call. CDR1 is SGHRS and CDR2 is YFSETQ in the germline V gene. The CDR3 consists of 16 residues. V shed 7 bases and J shed 0 bases, with 20 bases lying between them.

The rearrangement joins TRBV18 to TRBJ2-7; the D is unclear. This CDR3 spans 12 amino acids. Germline-derived CDR1 and CDR2 are KGHSH and LQKENI. Trimming removed 2 bases from V and 4 bases from J, with 6 bases in between. The CDR3 loop is CASSPELYEQYF. The DNA for the CDR3 is TGTGCCAGCTCACCAGAACTGTACGAGCAGTACTTC.

The gene calls are TRBV4-3 and TRBJ1-4; no firm D call. The length of the CDR3 is 16 residues. Trimming left V 2 bases short and J 7 bases short, with 17 bases between. Germline V lookup: CDR1 LGHNA, CDR2 YSLEER. The CDR3 DNA sequence: TGCGCCAGCAGCCAAAAGGGCGTCGGCCAAGGTGAAAAACTGTTTTTT. Translated: CASSQKGVGQGEKLFF.

This clone occurred once. The chain recombines TRBV27 with TRBJ1-6; 12 bases agree with TRBD1. Germline-derived CDR1 and CDR2 are MNHEY and SMNVEV (reference sequence). The length of the CDR3 is 14 residues. With V trimmed by 3 bases and J by 10 bases, 1 base remained unmatched. CDR3 coding DNA: TGTGCCAGCAGTTTCGGGACAGGGGGCTCACCCCTCCACTTT. It specifies CASSFGTGGSPLHF.

This chain joins TRBV7-9 and TRBJ2-7, with TRBD1 matching 8 bases. The V gene's germline CDR1 is SEHNR and CDR2 FQNEAQ (reference sequence). V lost 6 bases to trimming and J lost 5 bases; unmatched junction nucleotides: 6. The CDR3 runs 13 residues. CDR3 amino acids: CASRDWGQDEQYF. The CDR3 nucleotides read TGTGCCAGCAGGGATTGGGGACAGGACGAGCAGTACTTC.